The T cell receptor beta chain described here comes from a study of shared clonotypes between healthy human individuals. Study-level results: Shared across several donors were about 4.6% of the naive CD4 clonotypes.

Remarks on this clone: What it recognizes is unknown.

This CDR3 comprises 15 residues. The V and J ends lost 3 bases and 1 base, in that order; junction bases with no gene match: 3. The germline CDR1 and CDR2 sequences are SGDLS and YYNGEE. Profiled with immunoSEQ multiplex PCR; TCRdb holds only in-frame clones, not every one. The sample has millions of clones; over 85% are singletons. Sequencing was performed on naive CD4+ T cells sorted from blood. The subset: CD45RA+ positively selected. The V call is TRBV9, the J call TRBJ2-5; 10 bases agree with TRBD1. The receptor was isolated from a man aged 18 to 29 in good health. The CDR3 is CASSATGGFQETQYF. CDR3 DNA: TGTGCCAGCAGCGCGACAGGGGGCTTCCAAGAGACCCAGTACTTC.